This TCR beta chain emerged from a study of blood T cell repertoires in COVID-19. Across the whole study: Acute and convalescent COVID-19 samples came from the United States, Italy and Spain. Nucleic acid was either cDNA or gDNA, and it came from T cells, B-cell-depleted T cells, or PBMCs.

Study processing details: It was from reference gene primer amplification that nucleated cell counts were estimated. Measured with immunoSEQ multiplex PCR; TCRdb has only the in-frame clones, and not every one. For V, J and clone size, that table is used; D and trimming come from the DNA. The sample holds some 85,000 clones, about 80% seen once. The CDR3 has 14 residues. The V and J ends lost 6 bases and 9 bases, in that order; junction bases with no gene match: 5. Germline V gene sequence: CDR1 SNHLY, CDR2 FYNNEI. Sample: peripheral blood. The sequence was collected from an elderly woman with acute or convalescent COVID-19. The chain has TRBV2 and TRBJ2-1, with TRBD2 matching 13 bases. CDR3: CASRGTSGTGEQFF. The CDR3, as DNA: TGTGCCAGCAGAGGGACTAGCGGGACGGGTGAGCAGTTCTTC.